This T cell receptor (beta chain) came from a study of early T cells in non-severe SARS-CoV-2 infection. At the level of the study: Bulk RNA isolated from unsorted whole blood underwent sequencing; chains were not paired. Study findings and constraints: There was a bias toward anti-spike CD8 responses in VDJdb matching, which missed private and CD4 specificities.

The sample holds many counts of this clonotype. Its target is unknown. Germline CDR1 is MNHEY and CDR2 is SMNVEV (reference sequence). The CDR3 consists of 15 residues. V dropped 6 bases and J dropped 0 bases, with 13 bases sitting between them. Individual cDNA molecules received unique molecular identifiers. Via MiXCR, TCRdb re-called the 5' RACE reads, giving one row per CDR3 protein. Here the sample spans some 87,000 distinct CDR3 sequences, 12% being singletons. Sequenced material: whole blood. The chain has TRBV27 and TRBJ2-3; possibly TRBD1 or TRBD2 for D (6 bases each). The receptor was derived from an adult who was a healthcare worker with PCR-confirmed SARS-CoV-2 infection or an uninfected control (not recorded which). CDR3: CASSSWGASTDTQYF. CDR3 DNA sequence: TGTGCCAGCAGCTCATGGGGGGCTAGCACAGATACGCAGTATTTT.